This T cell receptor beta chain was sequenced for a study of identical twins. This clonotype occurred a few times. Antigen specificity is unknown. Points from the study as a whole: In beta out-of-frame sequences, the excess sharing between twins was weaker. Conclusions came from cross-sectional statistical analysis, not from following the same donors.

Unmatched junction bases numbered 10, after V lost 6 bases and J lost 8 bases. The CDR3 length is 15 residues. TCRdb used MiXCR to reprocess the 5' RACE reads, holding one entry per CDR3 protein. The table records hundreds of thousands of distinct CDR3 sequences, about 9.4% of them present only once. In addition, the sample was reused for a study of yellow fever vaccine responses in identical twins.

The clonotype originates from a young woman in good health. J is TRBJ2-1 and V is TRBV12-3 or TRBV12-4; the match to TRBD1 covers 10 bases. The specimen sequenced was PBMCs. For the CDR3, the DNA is TGTGCCAGCAGAATAAGGGACAGGGGTGACTATGAGCAGTTCTTC. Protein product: CASRIRDRGDYEQFF.